A selection of T cell receptor beta chains follows, all from one sample in a study of T-cell memory formation after mild COVID-19. TCRdb ran MiXCR on the 5' RACE reads and lists one entry per CDR3 protein. Here the sample spans about half a million distinct CDR3 sequences, 18% being singletons. The sample was PBMCs or a T cell subset sorted from them (not recorded which). The receptors originated from an adult woman who had mild COVID-19 (a few samples of this study predate the infection). Cell type and time point are not known. The CDR3 runs from the conserved cysteine through the conserved F or W. A D gene is named only where the DNA matches it firmly. The size field is filled for only some rows; it gives once, few, many or a size class.

TGTGCCAGCAGCGTCCAAACAGGGGAAGGTGTCTACGAGCAGTACTTC,CASSVQTGEGVYEQYF,.,TRBJ2-7,TRBD1,16,TRBV9
TGTGCCAGCAGCTTAGCGCTGATAGCGGGGAGGAATGAGCAGTTCTTC,CASSLALIAGRNEQFF,.,TRBJ2-1,TRBD2,16,TRBV7-6
TGTGCCAGCAGTTTGAGAGGCAGAGGTGAAAAACTGTTTTTT,CASSLRGRGEKLFF,.,TRBJ1-4,.,14,TRBV12-3/TRBV12-4
TGCGCCAGCAGCCAAGAGGACAGATACACAGATACGCAGTATTTT,CASSQEDRYTDTQYF,few,TRBJ2-3,.,15,TRBV4-1
TGTGCCAGCAGGGGACAAGGGGACAGCGGGAGAGGGTACGAGCAGTACTTC,CASRGQGDSGRGYEQYF,.,TRBJ2-7,.,17,TRBV6-4
TGTGCCAGCAGCTTAACCTACCCGGGGGGCCAAGAGACCCAGTACTTC,CASSLTYPGGQETQYF,few,TRBJ2-5,TRBD2,16,TRBV7-9
TGCAGTGCTAGACCTCTTAGACCGTACTCTGGGGCCAACGTCCTGACTTTC,CSARPLRPYSGANVLTF,few,TRBJ2-6,.,17,TRBV20-1
TGTGCCAGCAACTTAATGCCCACTAGCGGGGGGCCATCCCAATACGCGCAGTATTTT,CASNLMPTSGGPSQYAQYF,few,TRBJ2-3,TRBD2,19,TRBV5-5
TGTGCCAGCAGAGCTTGGTCAGGCACTGAAGCTTTCTTT,CASRAWSGTEAFF,few,TRBJ1-1,.,13,TRBV27
TGTGCCAGCAGTGCGAATACCGGGACAGGGGGCGCGGATGGCTACACCTTC,CASSANTGTGGADGYTF,.,TRBJ1-2,TRBD1,17,TRBV25-1
TGTGCCACCAGTGATTTGCAAAGTGGGGTAGAGACCCAGTACTTC,CATSDLQSGVETQYF,.,TRBJ2-5,.,15,TRBV24-1
TGTGCCAGCAGCTTGGGGCGGGAGGGCCTCAAAGATACGCAGTATTTT,CASSLGREGLKDTQYF,few,TRBJ2-3,TRBD2,16,TRBV7-8
TGTGCCACCAGTGGACCCCCCACCTACGAGCAGTACTTC,CATSGPPTYEQYF,.,TRBJ2-7,.,13,TRBV24-1
TGTGCCACCAGTGATTGGGATGAGCAGTTCTTC,CATSDWDEQFF,.,TRBJ2-1,.,11,TRBV24-1
TGTGCCAGCAGCTTAGAGCTGGGACTAGCGTTTGGGGCCAACGTCCTGACTTTC,CASSLELGLAFGANVLTF,few,TRBJ2-6,TRBD2,18,TRBV7-6
TGTGCCAGCACTCAGTACGCTTATGGCTACACCTTC,CASTQYAYGYTF,.,TRBJ1-2,.,12,TRBV12-3/TRBV12-4
TGCGCCAGCAGCCAAGTTGGGTGGGGCACAGATACGCAGTATTTT,CASSQVGWGTDTQYF,many,TRBJ2-3,.,15,TRBV4-1
TGCGCCAGCAGCCAAGAGGGAGAGGGGGCCACCTACGAGCAGTACTTC,CASSQEGEGATYEQYF,.,TRBJ2-7,TRBD1,16,TRBV4-1
TGTGCCAGCAGCTTTTTCGGGGCCGCGAACACCGGGGAGCTGTTTTTT,CASSFFGAANTGELFF,.,TRBJ2-2,.,16,TRBV7-6
TGTGCCAGCAGCCAAGGGGGGGACAATGAGCAGTTCTTC,CASSQGGDNEQFF,many,TRBJ2-1,.,13,TRBV3-1
TGCAGTGCTAAGCAGGGGGCTTACGAGCAGTACTTC,CSAKQGAYEQYF,.,TRBJ2-7,TRBD1,12,TRBV20-1
TGTGCCAGCAGTTTCACGGGGGGTGACAATGAGCAGTTCTTC,CASSFTGGDNEQFF,few,TRBJ2-1,TRBD2,14,TRBV27
TGTGCCAGCAGCCAAGATCTTGCTGAAGCTTTCTTT,CASSQDLAEAFF,.,TRBJ1-1,.,12,TRBV3-1
TGTGCCAGCTCACCAAAATGGGGGGAGTCCCACGAGCAGTACTTC,CASSPKWGESHEQYF,few,TRBJ2-7,.,15,TRBV18
TGTGCCAGCAGTTTAAGAGTGTCAAGCAATGAGCAGTTCTTC,CASSLRVSSNEQFF,once,TRBJ2-1,.,14,TRBV12-3/TRBV12-4
TGTGCCACCAGTGCTGGGACAGGGGAGACGGATGAGCAGTTCTTC,CATSAGTGETDEQFF,.,TRBJ2-1,TRBD1,15,TRBV24-1
TGCAGCGTATTGCCGGGACAGGACACCTACGAGCAGTACTTC,CSVLPGQDTYEQYF,.,TRBJ2-7,TRBD1,14,TRBV29-1
TGCTCCAGCAGCCCGGGACAACGTAATCAGCCCCAGCATTTT,CSSSPGQRNQPQHF,.,TRBJ1-5,.,14,TRBV5-1
TGTGCCAGCAGCCAGGAGACAGGGTTCTATGGCTACACCTTC,CASSQETGFYGYTF,.,TRBJ1-2,TRBD1,14,TRBV14
TGCAGTGTTCCCTATAATGAAAAACTGTTTTTT,CSVPYNEKLFF,few,TRBJ1-4,.,11,TRBV20-1
TGTGCCAGCTCCCCCCGCGGGAGCTTCGGCGAGCTGTTTTTT,CASSPRGSFGELFF,.,TRBJ2-2,TRBD2,14,TRBV19
TGTGCCAGCAGCTTAGGAGACACTAACTATGGCTACACCTTC,CASSLGDTNYGYTF,many,TRBJ1-2,.,14,TRBV7-9
TGTGCCAGCAGTCCAGGGGGCGGCGAGCAGTACTTC,CASSPGGGEQYF,.,TRBJ2-7,TRBD1,12,TRBV12-3/TRBV12-4
TGTGCCAGCAGCTTAAACCCGGAGACAGTCTTTGGCTACACCTTC,CASSLNPETVFGYTF,.,TRBJ1-2,.,15,TRBV7-8
TGTGCCAGCAGTCGAACAGGGAGGCGGGACACTGAAGCTTTCTTT,CASSRTGRRDTEAFF,few,TRBJ1-1,.,15,TRBV12-3/TRBV12-4
TGTGCCAGCAGACCACAAGGGACGCCAAACAATGAGCAGTTCTTC,CASRPQGTPNNEQFF,.,TRBJ2-1,.,15,TRBV6-5
TGTGCCAGCAGCGTAGGATCGGGAGCCCACTACGAGCAGTACTTC,CASSVGSGAHYEQYF,.,TRBJ2-7,.,15,TRBV9
TGTGCCAGCAGCTTGGGTGGGGGGCCGAACTATGGCTACACCTTC,CASSLGGGPNYGYTF,few,TRBJ1-2,.,15,TRBV5-5
TGTGCCAGCAGTTTGGTACAGCGCGAAAAACTGTTTTTT,CASSLVQREKLFF,few,TRBJ1-4,.,13,TRBV12-3/TRBV12-4
TGTGCCAGCAGCTTGGTGGACAATAACTATGGCTACACCTTC,CASSLVDNNYGYTF,.,TRBJ1-2,.,14,TRBV7-9
TGTGCCAGCAGAATACTAGCGGGAGGGTACAATGAGCAGTTCTTC,CASRILAGGYNEQFF,few,TRBJ2-1,TRBD2,15,TRBV12-3/TRBV12-4
TGCAGTGCTAGCAGACAGGGGCCCTATGGCTACACCTTC,CSASRQGPYGYTF,few,TRBJ1-2,TRBD1,13,TRBV20-1
TGTGCTAGCAGCTTGGGGGAGGGACATTACAATGAGCAGTTCTTC,CASSLGEGHYNEQFF,.,TRBJ2-1,.,15,TRBV7-7
TGTGCCAGCACCCACGGGTGGAAGGGGGGAGGGCAGCCCCAGCATTTT,CASTHGWKGGGQPQHF,.,TRBJ1-5,.,16,TRBV12-3/TRBV12-4
TGCAGCGTGCGGACAGGAGGAGGGTACGAGCAGTACTTC,CSVRTGGGYEQYF,.,TRBJ2-7,.,13,TRBV29-1